The 28 T cell receptor beta chains below come from one sample, sequenced in a study of blood T cell repertoires in COVID-19. The data were produced by immunoSEQ multiplex PCR, yet TCRdb's version contains in-frame clones alone and is incomplete. The data hold 75,000 to 90,000 clones, with 90% observed a single time. Sequencing was done on a sample of peripheral blood. Receptors were obtained from a woman aged 45-59 years in a cohort sampled during active COVID-19.

V usage is TRBV6-1 and J usage is TRBJ1-4; D possibly corresponds to TRBD1 (5 bases). This CDR3 region has 14 residues. CDR1 MNHNS and CDR2 SASEGT come from the germline V gene. Trimming took 3 bases from V and 7 from J, leaving 12 bases between them. CDR3 protein: CASSDGGGVEKLFF. The CDR3 region has the DNA TGTGCCAGCAGTGACGGAGGAGGGGTTGAAAAACTGTTTTTT.

The chain links TRBV4-1 to TRBJ2-7, with 8 bases aligning to TRBD2. Unmatched junction bases numbered 12, after V lost 1 base and J lost 4 bases. This CDR3 region has 17 residues. Germline V gives CDR1 MGHRA, CDR2 YSYEKL. The CDR3: CASSQGGLAGPEYEQYF. The CDR3 DNA is TGCGCCAGCAGCCAAGGAGGGCTAGCGGGCCCCGAATACGAGCAGTACTTC.

CDR3 sequence: CASSRRGLAGERYRTDTQYF. Written as DNA, the CDR3 is TGTGCCAGCAGCCGCCGGGGACTAGCGGGAGAACGGTATCGCACAGATACGCAGTATTTT. This chain joins TRBV27 and TRBJ2-3; 14 positions agree with TRBD2. The V gene end was trimmed by 6 bases and the J gene end by 1 base; junction bases not matched to a gene: 15. Looked up from germline, CDR1 is MNHEY and CDR2 is SMNVEV (reference sequence). This CDR3 spans 20 amino acids.

A few counts support this clone. The V and J genes are TRBV5-1 and TRBJ1-2, with D hard to call. Germline V gene lookup returns CDR1 SGHRS and CDR2 YFSETQ. The CDR3 has 17 residues. With 0 bases removed from V and 0 bases from J, the gap between germline ends came to 15 bases. CDR3 in amino acids: CASSLEPATTSNYGYTF. CDR3 coding DNA: TGCGCCAGCAGCTTGGAGCCAGCTACGACTTCTAACTATGGCTACACCTTC.

This clone showed up just once. The chain carries TRBV4-2 and TRBJ2-5, with 10 bases that match TRBD2. The CDR3 length is 16 residues. V shed 1 base and J 2 bases; nucleotides not matched to a gene: 4. The V gene's germline CDR1 is LGHNA and CDR2 YNFKEQ. This CDR3 is CASSQASGSGQETQYF. CDR3 in DNA: TGTGCCAGCAGCCAAGCTAGCGGGAGCGGACAAGAGACCCAGTACTTC.

CDR3 bases: TGCAGCGTTGCCGCACTAGCGGGACGGACCTACGAGCAGTACTTC. Protein: CSVAALAGRTYEQYF. The chain is built from TRBV29-1 and TRBJ2-7, with 10 nucleotides matching TRBD2. The germline V gene has CDR1 SQVTM and CDR2 ANQGSEA. This CDR3 spans 15 amino acids. J was trimmed by 2 bases and V by 4 bases; bases with no gene match: 8.

The chain links TRBV28 to TRBJ1-2, with TRBD1 matching over 7 bases. The germline V gene encodes CDR1 MDHEN and CDR2 SYDVKM. The CDR3 length is 14 residues. J was trimmed by 1 base and V by 4 bases; bases with no gene match: 3. Here the CDR3 reads CASSSGQINYGYTF. The CDR3 DNA follows: TGTGCCAGCAGTTCGGGACAGATTAACTATGGCTACACCTTC.

The chain has TRBV28 and TRBJ2-5; tentative D call: TRBD1 (5 bases). With 3 bases removed from V and 1 base from J, the gap between germline ends came to 9 bases. Germline CDR1 is MDHEN and CDR2 is SYDVKM. This CDR3 is 14 amino acids long. The CDR3 spells CASSFQGLQETQYF. Written as DNA, the CDR3 is TGTGCCAGCAGTTTTCAGGGCCTCCAAGAGACCCAGTACTTC. The whole variable domain, filled in from reference TRBV28 and TRBJ2-5, reads DVKVTQSSRYLVKRTGEKVFLECVQDMDHENMFWYRQDPGLGLRLIYFSYDVKMKEKGDIPEGYSVSREKKERFSLILESASTNQTSMYLCASSFQGLQETQYFGPGTRLLVL.

The chain has TRBV18 and TRBJ2-2, with 9 bases lining up with TRBD1. The CDR3 extends over 16 amino acids. V gave up 3 bases and J gave up 4 bases; unmatched junction bases: 6. CDR1 is KGHSH and CDR2 is LQKENI in the germline V gene. CDR3 nucleotide sequence: TGTGCCAGCTCACCCCAGGGACAGGGCCCCACCGGGGAGCTGTTTTTT. Translated: CASSPQGQGPTGELFF.

The chain links TRBV11-2 to TRBJ1-1, with TRBD1 matching over 8 bases. Per the germline V gene, CDR1 is SGHAT and CDR2 is FQNNGV. The CDR3 spans 16 residues. Unmatched junction bases numbered 10, after V lost 1 base and J lost 6 bases. Here the CDR3 reads CASSLARGLEEPEAFF. In DNA, the CDR3 is TGTGCCAGCAGCTTAGCCAGGGGGCTTGAAGAACCTGAAGCTTTCTTT.

V and J are TRBV28 and TRBJ2-7, with 9 bases aligning to TRBD1. The CDR3 covers 15 residues. The germline gives CDR1 MDHEN, CDR2 SYDVKM. The trim removed 8 bases at V and 11 bases at J, leaving 19 bases unmatched. The CDR3 loop reads CASSALGLATGGEYF. CDR3 coding DNA: TGTGCCAGCTCGGCCCTTGGCCTAGCGACAGGGGGGGAGTACTTC.

The CDR3 region is CASSSGQSWSNQPQHF. CDR3 nucleotides: TGTGCCAGCAGTTCGGGACAATCCTGGAGCAATCAGCCCCAGCATTTT. V gene TRBV27 combines with J gene TRBJ1-5, with a possible D match to TRBD1 (6 bases). From germline, CDR1 is MNHEY and CDR2 SMNVEV (reference sequence). V gave up 4 bases and J gave up 1 base, with 14 bases separating them. The CDR3 spans 16 residues.

V and J are TRBV5-1 and TRBJ2-7; 8 nucleotides match TRBD1. V shed 0 bases, J shed 6 bases, and the junction held 8 bases outside the gene matches. This CDR3 is 15 amino acids long. Looked up from germline, CDR1 is SGHRS and CDR2 is YFSETQ. In nucleotides, the CDR3 is TGCGCCAGCAGCTTGGCCGTAGGACAGGGAGGCGAGCAGTACTTC. As protein: CASSLAVGQGGEQYF.

A word on this clone: This sample also contains other DNA sequences that code for the same CDR3. V and J are TRBV24-1 and TRBJ1-2; 7 bases are shared with TRBD1. The CDR3 is 14 residues long. Germline V CDR1 and CDR2: KGHDR, SFDVKD. The V segment lost 4 bases and the J segment 2 bases; nucleotides outside the gene matches: 3. The CDR3 protein is CATSDPQGNYGYTF. The CDR3, as DNA: TGTGCCACCAGTGACCCACAGGGGAACTATGGCTACACCTTC.

The chain combines TRBV6-6 with TRBJ2-7; D call uncertain. V lost 5 bases and J lost 8, with 10 bases in between. The CDR3 consists of 11 residues. Germline V gives CDR1 MNHNY, CDR2 SVGAGI (reference sequence). The CDR3 loop is CASSRAGQQYF. For the CDR3, the DNA is TGTGCCAGCAGTCGCGCAGGTCAGCAGTACTTC.

This chain connects TRBV7-2 to TRBJ2-7; TRBD2 might be the D (5 bases). Trimming removed 1 base at V and 5 bases at J, with 15 bases between. CDR1 SGHTA and CDR2 FQGNSA come from the germline V gene. The CDR3 loop spans 15 amino acids. CDR3 sequence: CASSLGLLVVDEQYF. CDR3 DNA sequence: TGTGCCAGCAGCTTAGGGCTACTAGTAGTTGACGAGCAGTACTTC.

V usage is TRBV20-1 and J usage is TRBJ1-2; possible D gene TRBD1, 5 bases. V gave up 4 bases and J gave up 5 bases, with 8 bases separating them. CDR1 and CDR2 from the germline V gene are DFQATT and SNEGSKA (reference sequence). The CDR3 sequence is 11 residues long. The CDR3 here is CSATDRYGYTF. CDR3 nucleotides: TGCAGTGCTACTGACAGATATGGCTACACCTTC.

This chain links TRBV27 with TRBJ2-1; tentatively, D is TRBD2 (6 bases). V was clipped by 4 bases and J by 5 bases, with 9 bases between them. Per germline, CDR1 MNHEY and CDR2 SMNVEV (reference sequence). The CDR3 totals 13 residues. The CDR3 DNA reads TGTGCCAGCAGTTCGGGACTGCACAATGAGCAGTTCTTC. Translated, it gives CASSSGLHNEQFF.

This clone was picked up a small number of times. The chain links TRBV28 to TRBJ1-1, with TRBD1 matching 7 bases. The ends lost 5 bases at V and 5 bases at J; junction bases unmatched: 5. Germline CDR1 MDHEN, CDR2 SYDVKM. This CDR3 is built from 13 residues. Here the CDR3 DNA reads TGTGCCAGCAGTACACCAGGGGGGACTGAAGCTTTCTTT. Its translation: CASSTPGGTEAFF.

The chain has TRBV5-1 and TRBJ1-6, with D perhaps TRBD1 (5 bases). The ends were cut back, 5 bases at V and 6 bases at J, with 9 bases in the middle. This CDR3 is 13 amino acids long. Germline loops: CDR1 SGHRS, CDR2 YFSETQ. This chain's CDR3 is CASRGAVNSPLHF. CDR3 DNA: TGCGCCAGCAGAGGGGCGGTTAATTCACCCCTCCACTTT. The full variable domain, rest sourced from reference TRBV5-1 and TRBJ1-6, is KAGVTQTPRYLIKTRGQQVTLSCSPISGHRSVSWYQQTPGQGLQFLFEYFSETQRNKGNFPGRFSGRQFSNSRSEMNVSTLELGDSALYLCASRGAVNSPLHFGNGTRLTVT.

The chain combines TRBV10-3 with TRBJ2-3, with D tentatively TRBD1 (6 bases). CDR3 length: 13 residues. Germline V lookup: CDR1 ENHRY, CDR2 SYGVKD. V lost 4 bases and J lost 2, with 7 bases in between. The CDR3 is CAISGTVTDTQYF. The CDR3 DNA reads TGTGCCATCAGTGGGACAGTCACAGATACGCAGTATTTT.

The chain employs TRBV5-4 and TRBJ2-1; D is perhaps TRBD2 (5 bases). The V gene lost 7 bases and the J gene lost 4 bases, with 15 bases spanning the gap. CDR1 and CDR2 (germline): SGHNT, YYREEE (reference sequence). The length of the CDR3 is 14 residues. CDR3 protein: CASGNNGIYNEQFF. The CDR3, as DNA: TGTGCCAGCGGAAACAACGGGATTTACAATGAGCAGTTCTTC.

This sequence joins TRBV5-1 and TRBJ2-1; 12 bases are a match to TRBD2. Germline trimming cut 0 bases from V and 1 base from J; bases unmatched to any gene: 5. Germline CDR1 and CDR2: SGHRS and YFSETQ. The CDR3 is 18 amino acids. The CDR3 sequence is CASSLDLAGGLSYNEQFF. CDR3 nucleotides: TGCGCCAGCAGCTTGGATCTAGCGGGAGGGCTATCCTACAATGAGCAGTTCTTC. Filled out from reference TRBV5-1 and TRBJ2-1, the complete variable domain reads KAGVTQTPRYLIKTRGQQVTLSCSPISGHRSVSWYQQTPGQGLQFLFEYFSETQRNKGNFPGRFSGRQFSNSRSEMNVSTLELGDSALYLCASSLDLAGGLSYNEQFFGPGTRLTVL.

In this sample, this clone turned up a few times. The chain combines TRBV7-9 with TRBJ1-3, with unresolved D. V lost 1 base, J lost 7 bases, and 8 bases lay in between. In germline, CDR1 is SEHNR, CDR2 FQNEAQ (reference sequence). The CDR3 contains 13 residues. CDR3 sequence (DNA): TGTGCCAGCAGCTTAGAGGAAGCGAACACCATATATTTT. It specifies CASSLEEANTIYF.

The chain is built from TRBV12-3 or TRBV12-4 and TRBJ1-1; no clear D. The ends were cut back, 3 bases at V and 1 base at J, with 6 bases in the middle. This CDR3 spans 13 amino acids. CDR3 coding DNA: TGTGCCAGCAGTTTTTCGGGGAACACTGAAGCTTTCTTT. As protein: CASSFSGNTEAFF.

The chain links TRBV9 to TRBJ1-2, with no clear D. CDR1 and CDR2 (germline): SGDLS, YYNGEE. V lost 4 bases and J lost 4, with 17 bases in between. CDR3 length equals 15 residues. The CDR3 DNA is TGTGCCAGCAGCTCCCAGGAGGGATTCGGCTATGGCTACACCTTC. Protein product: CASSSQEGFGYGYTF. Together with reference TRBV9 and TRBJ1-2, the CDR3 gives the full variable domain: DSGVTQTPKHLITATGQRVTLRCSPRSGDLSVYWYQQSLDQGLQFLIQYYNGEERAKGNILERFSAQQFPDLHSELNLSSLELGDSALYFCASSSQEGFGYGYTFGSGTRLTVV.

The V and J genes are TRBV12-2 and TRBJ2-7; whether TRBD1, the table's D call, matches the DNA was not checked. TRBV12-2 is given as a pseudogene. The CDR3 covers 14 residues. CDR3 protein: CASRLKTGIYEQYF. Written as DNA, the CDR3 is TGTGCAAGTCGCCTAAAGACAGGGATCTACGAGCAGTACTTC.

The table lists this clone with a count of one. This rearrangement joins TRBV6-4 to TRBJ1-5, with 8 bases that match TRBD1. The CDR3 totals 17 residues. The V gene end was trimmed by 3 bases and the J gene end by 1 base; junction bases not matched to a gene: 8. Germline V gene lookup returns CDR1 MRHNA and CDR2 SNTAGT. The CDR3 bases are TGTGCCAGCAGTGAGTCACAGGGGGTTTGGAGCAATCAGCCCCAGCATTTT. Its protein is CASSESQGVWSNQPQHF.